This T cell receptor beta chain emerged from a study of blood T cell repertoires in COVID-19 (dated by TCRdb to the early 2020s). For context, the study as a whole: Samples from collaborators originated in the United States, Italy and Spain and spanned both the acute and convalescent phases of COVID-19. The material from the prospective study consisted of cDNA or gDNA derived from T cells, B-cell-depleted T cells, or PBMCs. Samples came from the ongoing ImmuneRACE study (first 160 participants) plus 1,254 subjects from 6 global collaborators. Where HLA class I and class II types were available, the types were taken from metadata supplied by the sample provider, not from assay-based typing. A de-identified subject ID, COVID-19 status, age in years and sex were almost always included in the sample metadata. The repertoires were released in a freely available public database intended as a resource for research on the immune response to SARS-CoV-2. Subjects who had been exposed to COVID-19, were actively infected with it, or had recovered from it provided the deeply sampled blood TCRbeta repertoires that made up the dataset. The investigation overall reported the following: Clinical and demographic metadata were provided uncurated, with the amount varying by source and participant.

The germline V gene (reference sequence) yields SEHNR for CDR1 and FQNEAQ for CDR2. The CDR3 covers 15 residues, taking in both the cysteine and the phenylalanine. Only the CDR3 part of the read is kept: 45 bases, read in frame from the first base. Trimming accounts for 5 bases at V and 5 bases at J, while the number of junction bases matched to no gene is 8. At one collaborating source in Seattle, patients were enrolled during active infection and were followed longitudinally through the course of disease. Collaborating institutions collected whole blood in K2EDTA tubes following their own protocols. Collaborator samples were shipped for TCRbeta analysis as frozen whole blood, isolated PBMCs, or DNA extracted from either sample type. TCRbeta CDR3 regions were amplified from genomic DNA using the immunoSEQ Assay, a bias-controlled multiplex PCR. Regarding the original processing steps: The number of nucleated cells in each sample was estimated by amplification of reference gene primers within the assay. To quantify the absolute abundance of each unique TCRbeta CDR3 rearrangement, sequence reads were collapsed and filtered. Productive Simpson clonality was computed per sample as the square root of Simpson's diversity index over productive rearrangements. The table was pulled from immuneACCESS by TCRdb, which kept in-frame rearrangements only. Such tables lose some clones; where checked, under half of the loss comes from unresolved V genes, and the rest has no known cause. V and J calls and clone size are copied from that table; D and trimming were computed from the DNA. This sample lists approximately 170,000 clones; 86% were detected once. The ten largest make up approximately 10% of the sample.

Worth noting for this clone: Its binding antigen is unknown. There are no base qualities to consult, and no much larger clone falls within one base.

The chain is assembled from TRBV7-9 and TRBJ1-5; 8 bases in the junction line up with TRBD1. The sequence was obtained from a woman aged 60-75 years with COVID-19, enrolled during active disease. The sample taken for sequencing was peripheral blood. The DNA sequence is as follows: TGTGCCAGCAGCGGAGGACAGGGTGCGTATCAGCCCCAGCATTTT. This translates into CASSGGQGAYQPQHF.